Following are 23 T cell receptor beta chains from one sample sequenced in a study of response to subunit inactivated influenza vaccine. TCRdb reprocessed the RT-PCR reads via MiXCR and lists one record per CDR3 protein. The sample includes approximately 570,000 distinct CDR3 sequences, 6% to 9% of them seen just once. The sample in question was PBMCs from blood, obtained around 2 years after vaccination. These receptors were collected from a man between 45 and 75 years old who received an inactivated influenza vaccine.

The chain uses TRBV7-2 and TRBJ2-7; maybe TRBD2 (5 bases). V gave up 4 bases and J gave up 2 bases, with 12 bases separating them. Germline V CDR1 and CDR2: SGHTA, FQGNSA. The CDR3 spans 14 residues. CDR3: CASSSDYHAYEQYF. The CDR3 nucleotides read TGTGCCAGCAGCTCCGACTATCACGCCTACGAGCAGTACTTC.

This clonotype occurred many times. The junction does not match germline at one end; this may be a read error. The chain combines TRBV7-2 with TRBJ2-5; D is ambiguous. Germline CDR1 is SGHTA and CDR2 is FQGNSA. This CDR3 region has 14 residues. The chain's CDR3 is CASNLGLGTETQYF. The CDR3 region has the DNA TGTGCCAGCAACTTAGGCCTGGGCACGGAGACCCAGTACTTC.

This clonotype was recorded a few times. The chain couples TRBV24-1 to TRBJ2-1; D call uncertain. The germline V and J ends were trimmed by 6 bases and 3 bases, with 5 bases remaining between them. The CDR3 spans 12 residues. CDR1 KGHDR and CDR2 SFDVKD come from the germline V gene. The CDR3 DNA sequence: TGTGCCACCAGTTCCAACTACAATGAGCAGTTCTTC. Translated: CATSSNYNEQFF.

This clonotype was seen more than once but under ten times. The rearrangement links TRBV11-2 to TRBJ2-3; TRBD2 matches at 9 bases. J gave up 3 bases and V 5 bases, and 15 bases lay outside the gene matches. The CDR3 has 18 amino acids. Per germline, CDR1 SGHAT and CDR2 FQNNGV. CDR3 nucleotides: TGTGCCAGCAGCCCCCTTCGGGGCGGGAGGGCCCGAACAGATACGCAGTATTTT. This translates into CASSPLRGGRARTDTQYF.

The chain recombines TRBV28 with TRBJ2-2, with D maybe TRBD2 (5 bases). V lost 5 bases and J 2 bases, leaving 12 bases between the germline ends. The CDR3 extends over 15 amino acids. Germline assignment: CDR1 MDHEN and CDR2 SYDVKM. CDR3 nucleotides: TGTGCCAGCAGTCCCCGGACTTTTAACACCGGGGAGCTGTTTTTT. Its protein product is CASSPRTFNTGELFF. Complete variable domain (other parts from reference TRBV28 and TRBJ2-2): DVKVTQSSRYLVKRTGEKVFLECVQDMDHENMFWYRQDPGLGLRLIYFSYDVKMKEKGDIPEGYSVSREKKERFSLILESASTNQTSMYLCASSPRTFNTGELFFGEGSRLTVL.

The sample holds a few counts of this clonotype. The chain employs TRBV20-1 and TRBJ1-5; D may be TRBD1 (5 bases). With 6 bases removed from V and 5 bases from J, the gap between germline ends came to 23 bases. Germline CDR1 and CDR2: DFQATT and SNEGSKA (reference sequence). The CDR3 runs to 16 residues. The DNA of the CDR3 is TGCAGTGCCATCCCAGGAGGGGAAATATTATATCAGCCCCAGCATTTT. Translation gives CSAIPGGEILYQPQHF.

The sample holds a few counts of this clonotype. The CDR3, as DNA: TGTGCCACCAGTGATTCAGACCCCGGGGCGGGCTACAATGAGCAGTTCTTC. Protein: CATSDSDPGAGYNEQFF. The V and J genes are TRBV24-1 and TRBJ2-1; D is tentatively TRBD1 or TRBD2 (5 bases each). CDR3 length equals 17 residues. The V gene's germline CDR1 is KGHDR and CDR2 SFDVKD. Trimming took 2 bases from V and 3 from J, leaving 16 bases between them.

The V and J genes are TRBV6-2 or TRBV6-3 and TRBJ2-5; no clear D gene. Germline V gives CDR1 MNHEY, CDR2 SVGEGT. The CDR3 loop spans 15 amino acids. Trimming stripped 4 bases from V and 5 bases from J, with 17 bases between. CDR3 residues: CASSWPIPEKETQYF. CDR3 bases: TGTGCCAGCAGTTGGCCCATACCGGAGAAGGAGACCCAGTACTTC.

As concerns this clonotype: The junction differs from germline at one of its ends, possibly a read error. The chain carries TRBV24-1 and TRBJ2-5, with D possibly being TRBD2 (5 bases). CDR1 is KGHDR, CDR2 SFDVKD, per germline. This CDR3 comprises 13 residues. This CDR3 is CATSDPVGEAQYF. The CDR3 DNA reads TGTGCCACCAGTGATCCGGTGGGAGAGGCCCAGTACTTC.

The chain is built from TRBV7-2 and TRBJ1-1, with TRBD1 identical over 7 bases. The V segment lost 4 bases and the J segment 5 bases; nucleotides outside the gene matches: 4. Germline V CDR1 and CDR2: SGHTA, FQGNSA. The length of the CDR3 is 13 residues. For the CDR3, the DNA is TGTGCCAGCAGCTCAACAGGGGAAACTGAAGCTTTCTTT. Its translation: CASSSTGETEAFF.

The chain carries TRBV12-3 or TRBV12-4 and TRBJ1-2; D may be TRBD1 (6 bases). V lost 2 bases, J lost 8 bases, and 12 bases lay in between. The CDR3 sequence is 13 residues long. The CDR3 DNA follows: TGTGCCAGCAGTTTAAGACAGGCAAGCGGCTACACCTTC. This sequence encodes CASSLRQASGYTF.

The genes are TRBV27 and TRBJ2-7; no firm D call. The CDR3 runs 13 residues. Germline V gene data show CDR1 as MNHEY and CDR2 as SMNVEV (reference sequence). V dropped 1 base and J dropped 3 bases, with 7 bases sitting between them. The CDR3 nucleotides are TGTGCCAGCAGTTTATTTCGCAGCTACGAGCAGTACTTC. Amino acid sequence: CASSLFRSYEQYF.

This clonotype was seen only a few times. The V call is TRBV5-1, the J call TRBJ2-5; TRBD1 aligns across 7 bases. Germline lookup yields CDR1 SGHRS and CDR2 YFSETQ. J was trimmed by 3 bases and V by 4 bases; bases with no gene match: 6. The CDR3 length is 14 residues. For the CDR3, the DNA is TGCGCCAGCAGCCTACCGACAGGGAAAGAGACCCAGTACTTC. Translating gives CASSLPTGKETQYF.

V and J are TRBV29-1 and TRBJ1-2; tentative D call: TRBD1 (5 bases). Trimming removed 5 bases at V and 5 bases at J, with 9 bases between. Germline loops: CDR1 SQVTM, CDR2 ANQGSEA. The CDR3 contains 11 residues. In DNA, the CDR3 is TGCAGCGTTTTCGAGGGGTATGGCTACACCTTC. It specifies CSVFEGYGYTF.

This clonotype was recorded a few times. The chain carries TRBV11-2 and TRBJ2-1; D is tentatively TRBD1 or TRBD2 (5 bases each). V was clipped by 0 bases and J by 8 bases, with 20 bases between them. The CDR3 has 17 amino acids. Per germline, CDR1 SGHAT and CDR2 FQNNGV. The DNA for the CDR3 is TGTGCCAGCAGCTTAGAACCTCCGGGCACGGGGCCGGATGAGCAGTTCTTC. Residues: CASSLEPPGTGPDEQFF.

The gene calls are TRBV20-1 and TRBJ2-7; TRBD2 agrees at 8 bases. The junction had 10 bases not matched to a gene; V was cut back by 0 bases and J by 6 bases. CDR1 DFQATT and CDR2 SNEGSKA come from the germline V gene (reference sequence). The CDR3 runs 15 residues. CDR3 nucleotides: TGCAGTGCTAGAGATGGAGGGACTAGTAAGGGCGAGCAGTACTTC. Translated, it gives CSARDGGTSKGEQYF.

In its sample, this clonotype was seen many times. The chain recombines TRBV7-2 with TRBJ2-7; 7 bases match TRBD1. Germline lookup yields CDR1 SGHTA and CDR2 FQGNSA. The V segment lost 6 bases and the J segment 2 bases; nucleotides outside the gene matches: 4. This CDR3 region has 13 residues. CDR3: CASSRQGTYEQYF. The DNA of the CDR3 is TGTGCCAGCAGTAGACAGGGAACCTACGAGCAGTACTTC.

This clonotype was recorded only once. The V gene is TRBV25-1, the J gene TRBJ2-1, with TRBD2 matching 7 bases. V trimming: 6 bases; J trimming: 4 bases; junction bases outside the gene matches: 9. Germline V CDR1 and CDR2: MGHDK, SYGVNS. The CDR3 loop spans 15 amino acids. CDR3 DNA: TGTGCCAGCAGAGACTCTGGCGGGAGATACAATGAGCAGTTCTTC. The encoded protein is CASRDSGGRYNEQFF.

This clonotype was counted ten times or more. J is TRBJ2-5 and V is TRBV20-1; TRBD1 aligns across 7 bases. The CDR3 is made up of 14 amino acids. From germline, CDR1 is DFQATT and CDR2 SNEGSKA (reference sequence). After removal of 4 bases from V and 5 bases from J, the junction contained 10 bases not matched to a gene. Here the CDR3 reads CSAMAGQAYETQYF. As DNA, the CDR3 is TGCAGTGCTATGGCTGGACAGGCGTATGAGACCCAGTACTTC.

The genes are TRBV5-6 and TRBJ2-3, with D uncertain. Per the germline V gene, CDR1 is SGHDT and CDR2 is YYEEEE. Trimming left V 5 bases short and J 2 bases short, with 21 bases between. CDR3 length: 17 residues. The CDR3 DNA sequence: TGTGCCAGCAGTAACGGACGCGCCGGCGGAAACACAGATACGCAGTATTTT. As protein: CASSNGRAGGNTDTQYF.

V is TRBV9 and J is TRBJ2-2, with 7 bases that match TRBD2. Per the germline V gene, CDR1 is SGDLS and CDR2 is YYNGEE. J lost 7 bases, V lost 0 bases, and 9 bases had no gene match. The CDR3 covers 16 residues. The CDR3 DNA follows: TGTGCCAGCAGCGTAGGGGGAGGGCCGACCGGCGGGGAGCTGTTTTTT. It encodes CASSVGGGPTGGELFF. Full variable domain (missing parts from reference TRBV9 and TRBJ2-2): DSGVTQTPKHLITATGQRVTLRCSPRSGDLSVYWYQQSLDQGLQFLIQYYNGEERAKGNILERFSAQQFPDLHSELNLSSLELGDSALYFCASSVGGGPTGGELFFGEGSRLTVL.

The chain employs TRBV28 and TRBJ2-2; a possible D gene is TRBD2 (6 bases). Germline CDR1 and CDR2: MDHEN and SYDVKM. This CDR3 is built from 12 residues. V was cut by 11 bases and J by 2 bases, with 9 bases left in between. CDR3 in DNA: TGTGCCGGGGGGTCTAACACCGGGGAGCTGTTTTTT. Amino acids: CAGGSNTGELFF.

This clonotype was detected ten times or more. V usage is TRBV11-1 and J usage is TRBJ2-7; the D gene is possibly TRBD2 (6 bases). Trimming shortened V by 3 bases and J by 6 bases, and 12 bases separated the two germline ends. Germline loops: CDR1 SGHAT, CDR2 FQDESV (reference sequence). The CDR3 spans 13 residues. The CDR3 DNA reads as TGTGCCAGCAGCTTTAACGGGAGAAGCGAGCAGTACTTC. Amino acid sequence: CASSFNGRSEQYF.